This T cell receptor (beta chain) was found in a study of cytomegalovirus exposure and HLA in healthy donors. Study observations and caveats: In a later analysis, parvovirus B19, influenza, CMV and Epstein-Barr virus appeared linked to several top co-occurrence clusters. Later genetic work tied a missense DCLRE1C variant to beta-chain V and J trimming. In an earlier analysis, most TCR beta V segments were productive about 87% or about 30% of the time.

It was with 60 Vbeta and 13 Jbeta primers that the PCR ran. Sequencing used immunoSEQ multiplex PCR; TCRdb keeps in-frame clones, though not all of them. The table lists roughly 190,000 clones, 79% of them singletons. A remark on this clone: The antigen is not known.

Germline V gives CDR1 MNHEY, CDR2 SMNVEV (reference sequence). The CDR3 is 11 residues long. V lost 7 bases and J lost 2, with 4 bases in between. This receptor was obtained from a woman aged 18-29 years in good health and CMV-seronegative. Material: PBMCs. The chain is built from TRBV27 and TRBJ2-3; D unclear. This CDR3 reads CASIHTDTQYF. CDR3 DNA sequence: TGTGCCAGCATCCACACAGATACGCAGTATTTT.